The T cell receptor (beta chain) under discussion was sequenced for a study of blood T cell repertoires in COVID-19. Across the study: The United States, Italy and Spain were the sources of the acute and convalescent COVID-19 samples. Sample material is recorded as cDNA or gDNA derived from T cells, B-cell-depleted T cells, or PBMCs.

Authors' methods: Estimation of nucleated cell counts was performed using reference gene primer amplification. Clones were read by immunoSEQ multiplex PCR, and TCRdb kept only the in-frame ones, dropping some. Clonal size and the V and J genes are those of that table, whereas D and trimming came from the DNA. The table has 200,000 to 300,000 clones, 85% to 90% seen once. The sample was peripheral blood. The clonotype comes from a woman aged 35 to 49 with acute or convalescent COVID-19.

This CDR3 is CASSQQVSGANVLTF. For the CDR3, the DNA is TGTGCCAGCAGTCAACAGGTCTCCGGGGCCAACGTCCTGACTTTC. The chain combines TRBV14 with TRBJ2-6; the D gene is possibly TRBD1 (5 bases). The CDR3 has 15 amino acids. The V gene's germline CDR1 is SGHDN and CDR2 FVKESK. Deletions cut 6 bases from V and 4 bases from J, with 13 bases between.